Sequencing of this TCR beta chain was carried out in a study of cytomegalovirus exposure and HLA in healthy donors. Points from the study as a whole: Rare TCR sequences predominated, though certain public TCRs were found in many donors. Subsequent analysis revealed that first-cohort TCR clusters tended to co-occur in the 100 to 150 validation repertoires.

V lost 6 bases and J lost 9; bases outside the gene matches: 13. The CDR3 loop spans 16 amino acids. CDR1 is SQVTM, CDR2 ANQGSEA, per germline. A word on this clone: Its antigen is not known.

This table comes from immunoSEQ multiplex PCR, and its TCRdb copy is limited to in-frame clones, with some not included. The data contain about 49,000 clones, about 90% of them singletons. The chain links TRBV29-1 to TRBJ2-1; 14 nucleotides line up with TRBD2. What was sequenced was PBMCs. The sequence was obtained from a man younger than 35 in good health and CMV-seronegative. The CDR3 region has the DNA TGCAGCGTGGGACTAGCGGGAGTCAATGAGGGTGGTGAGCAGTTCTTC. Translated, it gives CSVGLAGVNEGGEQFF.